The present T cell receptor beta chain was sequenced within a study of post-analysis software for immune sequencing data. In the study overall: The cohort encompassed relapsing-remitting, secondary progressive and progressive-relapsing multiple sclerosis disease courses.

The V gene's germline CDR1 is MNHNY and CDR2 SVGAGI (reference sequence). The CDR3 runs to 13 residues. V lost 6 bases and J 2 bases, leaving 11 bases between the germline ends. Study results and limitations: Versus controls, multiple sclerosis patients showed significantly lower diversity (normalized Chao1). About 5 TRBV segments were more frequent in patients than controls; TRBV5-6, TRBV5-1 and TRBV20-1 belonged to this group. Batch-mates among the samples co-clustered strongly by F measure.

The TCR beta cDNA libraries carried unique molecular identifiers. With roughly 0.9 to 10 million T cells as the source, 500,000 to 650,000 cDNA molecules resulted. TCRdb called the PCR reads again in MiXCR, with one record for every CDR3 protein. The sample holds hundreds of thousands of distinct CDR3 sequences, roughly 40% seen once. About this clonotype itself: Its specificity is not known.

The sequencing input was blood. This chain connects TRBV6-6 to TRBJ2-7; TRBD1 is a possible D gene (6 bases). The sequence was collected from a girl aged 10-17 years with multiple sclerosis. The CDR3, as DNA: TGTGCCAGCAGGTCCGGACAGACCTACGAGCAGTACTTC. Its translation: CASRSGQTYEQYF.